This entry lists 6 T cell receptor beta chains sequenced from one sample in a study of early T cells in non-severe SARS-CoV-2 infection. TCRdb recomputed calls from the 5' RACE reads with MiXCR, one row per CDR3 protein. The sample includes approximately 70,000 distinct CDR3 sequences, roughly 15% seen only once; the top ten take over 13%. The sequenced sample was whole blood. The receptor set was obtained from an adult who was a healthcare worker with PCR-confirmed SARS-CoV-2 infection or an uninfected control (not recorded which).

The chain has TRBV10-3 and TRBJ2-7; 9 nucleotides align to TRBD1. The CDR3 has 14 amino acids. J lost 6 bases, V lost 6 bases, and 9 bases had no gene match. CDR1 and CDR2 from the germline V gene are ENHRY and SYGVKD. This CDR3 reads CAISPGTGIFEQYF. The CDR3 DNA follows: TGTGCCATCAGCCCCGGGACAGGGATTTTCGAGCAGTACTTC.

The chain combines TRBV6-1 with TRBJ2-5, with TRBD1 matching over 9 bases. CDR3 length: 15 residues. Unmatched junction bases numbered 7, after V lost 5 bases and J lost 3 bases. Germline assignment: CDR1 MNHNS and CDR2 SASEGT. This CDR3 is CASSPKDRGEETQYF. CDR3 coding DNA: TGTGCCAGCAGTCCAAAGGACAGGGGTGAAGAGACCCAGTACTTC.

In this sample, this clonotype turned up once. The V call is TRBV6-2 or TRBV6-3, the J call TRBJ2-7; 7 bases fit TRBD2. The CDR3 has 14 amino acids. The trim removed 6 bases at V and 0 bases at J, leaving 5 bases unmatched. CDR1 is MNHEY and CDR2 is SVGEGT in the germline V gene. The CDR3 DNA is TGTGCCAGCAGCCGAGGGGACTACTCCTACGAGCAGTACTTC. This gives the protein CASSRGDYSYEQYF.

The chain joins TRBV4-3 to TRBJ2-1, with TRBD2 identical over 12 bases. V was pared by 0 bases and J by 3 bases, with 0 bases of the junction left unmatched. Looked up from germline, CDR1 is LGHNA and CDR2 is YSLEER. The CDR3 has 16 amino acids. The CDR3 loop reads CASSQETSGGYNEQFF. The CDR3 DNA reads TGCGCCAGCAGCCAAGAGACTAGCGGGGGCTACAATGAGCAGTTCTTC.

This clonotype has at least ten counts. The J gene is TRBJ1-6, the V gene TRBV6-1; D is undetermined. The V and J ends lost 3 bases and 6 bases respectively, with 6 bases between them. This CDR3 comprises 13 residues. Looked up from germline, CDR1 is MNHNS and CDR2 is SASEGT. In nucleotides, the CDR3 is TGTGCCAGCAGTGACGGGTTTAATTCACCCCTCCACTTT. Its protein is CASSDGFNSPLHF.

There are a few counts of this clonotype. The J gene is TRBJ1-1, the V gene TRBV20-1, with 7 bases that match TRBD1. CDR1 and CDR2 from the germline V gene are DFQATT and SNEGSKA (reference sequence). J lost 5 bases, V lost 6 bases, and 6 bases had no gene match. CDR3 length equals 12 residues. The CDR3 bases are TGCAGTGCGACAGGGTGGAGGACTGAAGCTTTCTTT. Protein product: CSATGWRTEAFF.